A single sample is the source of the 21 T cell receptor beta chains below, sequenced in a study of human T cells and chemical hapten exposure. TCRdb re-called the RACE reads with MiXCR, one entry per CDR3 protein. This table has 350,000 to 400,000 distinct CDR3 sequences, nearly 6.5% appearing once. The time point is: patch test 2, 6 weeks after DPC sensitization. The treatment was: therapeutic diphenylcyclopropenone sensitization with weekly scalp DPC. The specimen comprised whole blood, sampled in connection with sensitization to the hapten diphenylcyclopropenone (DPC). Receptors were obtained from a woman under 30 with alopecia areata. Some clones in this sample may be carry-over from other donors' samples.

This clonotype has ten or more counts. DNA of the CDR3: TGTGCCAGCAGCTTTAGACAGAGCTCCTATAATTCACCCCTCCACTTT. Its protein product is CASSFRQSSYNSPLHF. The gene calls are TRBV5-6 and TRBJ1-6; maybe TRBD1 (5 bases). CDR3 length: 16 amino acids. The germline V gene has CDR1 SGHDT and CDR2 YYEEEE. V lost 2 bases to trimming and J lost 0 bases, with 9 bases between them.

J is TRBJ2-7 and V is TRBV7-9, with D possibly being TRBD1 (6 bases). V dropped 0 bases and J dropped 4 bases, with 10 bases sitting between them. Germline CDR1 is SEHNR and CDR2 is FQNEAQ (reference sequence). This CDR3 has 14 residues. The CDR3 loop reads CASSLARQEYEQYF. The CDR3 nucleotides are TGTGCCAGCAGCTTAGCTAGACAGGAGTACGAGCAGTACTTC.

This clonotype was seen ten or more times. The rearrangement links TRBV28 to TRBJ1-5; possibly TRBD1 for D (5 bases). There are 18 residues in the CDR3. The ends were cut back, 7 bases at V and 1 base at J, with 23 bases in the middle. CDR1 and CDR2 (germline): MDHEN, SYDVKM. As DNA, the CDR3 is TGTGCCAGCACCTCACTATTGGCGGGGGAAGTAAGCAATCAGCCCCAGCATTTT. Protein: CASTSLLAGEVSNQPQHF.

This clonotype was recorded many times. The chain links TRBV7-9 to TRBJ1-1, with D perhaps matching TRBD1 (5 bases). V was pared by 5 bases and J by 1 base, with 23 bases between. The CDR3 is made up of 18 amino acids. From germline, CDR1 is SEHNR and CDR2 FQNEAQ (reference sequence). CDR3 region: CASSETEWGRMENTEAFF. CDR3 sequence (DNA): TGTGCCAGCAGCGAAACTGAGTGGGGGAGGATGGAGAACACTGAAGCTTTCTTT.

This clonotype has ten or more counts. The chain joins TRBV6-2 or TRBV6-3 to TRBJ1-5, with no clear D. CDR1 and CDR2 from the germline V gene are MNHEY and SVGEGT. Trimming took 7 bases from V and 5 from J, leaving 15 bases between them. The CDR3 runs 14 residues. This chain's CDR3 is CASTLTAADQPQHF. As DNA, the CDR3 is TGTGCCAGCACCTTAACAGCAGCGGATCAGCCCCAGCATTTT.

There are many counts of this clonotype. The V and J genes are TRBV29-1 and TRBJ1-2, with D possibly matching TRBD1 (6 bases). V lost 1 base and J lost 0, with 15 bases in between. CDR3 size: 16 residues. Germline V gene data show CDR1 as SQVTM and CDR2 as ANQGSEA. The CDR3 spells CSVEGFQGTTNYGYTF. CDR3 in DNA: TGCAGCGTTGAAGGATTTCAGGGGACCACTAACTATGGCTACACCTTC.

In this sample, this clonotype turned up many times. The chain couples TRBV7-2 to TRBJ1-5; D possibly corresponds to TRBD1 (5 bases). V shed 5 bases and J shed 2 bases, with 10 bases lying between them. The germline gives CDR1 SGHTA, CDR2 FQGNSA. The CDR3 spans 14 residues. The CDR3 protein is CASSRTNRNQPQHF. CDR3 sequence (DNA): TGTGCCAGCAGCCGGACAAACCGCAATCAGCCCCAGCATTTT.

A remark on this clonotype: This could be a read error, since a much larger clone is one nucleotide away. The chain is built from TRBV4-3 and TRBJ1-6; no reliable D call. V gave up 0 bases and J gave up 3 bases, with 12 bases separating them. CDR1 is LGHNA, CDR2 YSLEER, per germline. CDR3 length equals 17 residues. The CDR3 DNA follows: TGCGCCAGCAGCCAAGATGTGTGGAGCAACTATAATTCACCCCTCCACTTT. Translated: CASSQDVWSNYNSPLHF.

This clonotype turned up a few times. This rearrangement joins TRBV3-1 to TRBJ1-1; D gene unclear. Trimming left V 0 bases short and J 1 base short, with 18 bases between. This CDR3 comprises 18 residues. Germline V gives CDR1 LGHDT, CDR2 YNNKEL (reference sequence). In DNA, the CDR3 is TGTGCCAGCAGCCAAGATCCCCTTTACAGAGCGCCGAACACTGAAGCTTTCTTT. It codes for CASSQDPLYRAPNTEAFF.

This clonotype has at least ten counts. The CDR3 nucleotides read TGCGCCAGCAGCCCAAACAGGTACTCCAATCAGCCCCAGCATTTT. This codes for CASSPNRYSNQPQHF. The chain recombines TRBV4-1 with TRBJ1-5, with D possibly matching TRBD1 (5 bases). Trimming shortened V by 4 bases and J by 3 bases, and 13 bases separated the two germline ends. The CDR3 is 15 amino acids. The germline V gene encodes CDR1 MGHRA and CDR2 YSYEKL.

This clonotype was counted a few times. The chain combines TRBV28 with TRBJ1-1; a possible D gene is TRBD1 (6 bases). CDR1 MDHEN and CDR2 SYDVKM come from the germline V gene. This CDR3 is 15 amino acids long. With 6 bases removed from V and 4 bases from J, the gap between germline ends came to 18 bases. This CDR3 is CASRAGGALGTEAFF. The CDR3 DNA reads TGTGCCAGCAGGGCGGGGGGCGCTCTAGGCACTGAAGCTTTCTTT.

The V call is TRBV7-9, the J call TRBJ2-2; 7 nucleotides line up with TRBD2. With 5 bases clipped from V and 3 bases from J, the junction kept 12 bases outside the gene matches. Germline loops: CDR1 SEHNR, CDR2 FQNEAQ (reference sequence). The CDR3 has 17 residues. The CDR3 DNA is TGTGCCAGCAGCCCCCCCGGGAGCGGGGCCTACACCGGGGAGCTGTTTTTT. This translates into CASSPPGSGAYTGELFF.

This clonotype was seen a handful of times. A junction boundary mismatches the germline segment, possibly from a read error. The CDR3 coding sequence is TGTGCCAGGAGCTTCATGGGACAGGGGAACATTCAGTACTTC. This gives the protein CARSFMGQGNIQYF. V gene TRBV7-9 combines with J gene TRBJ2-4; 10 bases are a match to TRBD1. Germline V gene lookup returns CDR1 SEHNR and CDR2 FQNEAQ (reference sequence). The CDR3 runs to 14 residues.

There are many counts of this clonotype. The genes are TRBV28 and TRBJ1-4; D remains ambiguous. The CDR3 length is 16 residues. V was shortened by 5 bases and J by 5 bases, with 18 bases between the two germline ends. CDR1 and CDR2 from the germline V gene are MDHEN and SYDVKM. This CDR3 is CASSAVLFRKNEKLFF. The CDR3 nucleotides read TGTGCCAGCAGTGCGGTCTTATTTCGGAAAAATGAAAAACTGTTTTTT. Together with reference TRBV28 and TRBJ1-4, the CDR3 gives the full variable domain: DVKVTQSSRYLVKRTGEKVFLECVQDMDHENMFWYRQDPGLGLRLIYFSYDVKMKEKGDIPEGYSVSREKKERFSLILESASTNQTSMYLCASSAVLFRKNEKLFFGSGTQLSVL.

This clonotype was seen repeatedly, ten times or more. The rearrangement joins TRBV7-6 to TRBJ1-1, with 7 positions matching TRBD1. With 0 bases clipped from V and 3 bases from J, the junction kept 4 bases outside the gene matches. This CDR3 spans 15 amino acids. Per germline, CDR1 SGHVS and CDR2 FNYEAQ. The CDR3 DNA reads as TGTGCCAGCAGCTTAGCGCGTGACAGGGACACTGAAGCTTTCTTT. Translated, it gives CASSLARDRDTEAFF.

The CDR3: CASSQGEGGRGFSGNTIYF. CDR3 bases: TGCGCCAGCAGCCAAGGCGAGGGGGGCAGGGGTTTCTCTGGAAACACCATATATTTT. This sequence joins TRBV4-3 and TRBJ1-3, with D perhaps TRBD1 (6 bases). Trimming left V 1 base short and J 0 bases short, with 19 bases between. This CDR3 is 19 amino acids long. Germline V gives CDR1 LGHNA, CDR2 YSLEER.

This clonotype has just a few counts. The chain is built from TRBV6-1 and TRBJ2-7, with a weak D call TRBD1 (5 bases). Trimming removed 5 bases at V and 1 base at J, with 24 bases between. CDR3 length equals 18 residues. The germline gives CDR1 MNHNS, CDR2 SASEGT. The CDR3 region is CASSRLRVSGWGSYEQYF. CDR3 bases: TGTGCCAGCAGTCGGTTACGGGTGTCAGGGTGGGGATCCTACGAGCAGTACTTC.

This clonotype was detected only a few times. The rearrangement links TRBV28 to TRBJ2-5, with D maybe TRBD1 (6 bases). The CDR3 sequence is 15 residues long. Per germline, CDR1 MDHEN and CDR2 SYDVKM. V lost 4 bases, J lost 4 bases, and 16 bases lay in between. The CDR3 DNA sequence: TGTGCCAGCAGTTCTTACAGGGATTTTGGAGAGACCCAGTACTTC. This codes for CASSSYRDFGETQYF.

The sample holds many counts of this clonotype. The chain is built from TRBV7-8 and TRBJ1-2; tentative D call: TRBD1 (6 bases). V gave up 3 bases and J gave up 0 bases, with 14 bases separating them. CDR3 size: 16 residues. Germline V gene data show CDR1 as SGHVS and CDR2 as FQNEAQ. The CDR3 region is CASSLVGQSANYGYTF. In nucleotides, the CDR3 is TGTGCCAGCAGCTTGGTTGGACAGTCAGCTAACTATGGCTACACCTTC.

In this sample, this clonotype turned up a few times. This rearrangement joins TRBV4-3 to TRBJ1-5; 9 nucleotides line up with TRBD1. The V segment lost 4 bases and the J segment 2 bases; nucleotides outside the gene matches: 6. The CDR3 length is 16 residues. Germline-derived CDR1 and CDR2 are LGHNA and YSLEER. The DNA for the CDR3 is TGCGCCAGCAGCCTTGGACAGGGGAGAGGCAATCAGCCCCAGCATTTT. Its protein is CASSLGQGRGNQPQHF.

The rearrangement links TRBV21-1 to TRBJ2-4; the DNA was not compared with TRBD1, the D call given in the table. TRBV21-1 is classified as a pseudogene. The CDR3 runs 20 residues. The CDR3 sequence: CASSFKGTGGLPAAKNIQYF. CDR3 DNA sequence: TGTGCCAGCAGCTTTAAAGGGACGGGGGGGCTTCCGGCAGCCAAAAACATTCAGTACTTC.